Listed below are T cell receptor beta chains from one sample, sequenced in a study of blood T cell repertoires in COVID-19. Data came from immunoSEQ multiplex PCR; TCRdb stores just in-frame clones and leaves some out. The sample includes hundreds of thousands of clones, about 83% seen only once; the top ten take approximately 5.9%. Specimen: peripheral blood. These receptors all come from an elderly man with acute or convalescent COVID-19. Both conserved end residues are part of each CDR3. A D gene is named only where the DNA matches it firmly. Clone size appears in some rows only: once, few, many, or a class for an expanded clone.

J | size | D | V | DNA | CDR3
TRBJ1-1 | few | . | TRBV5-3 | TGTGCCAGAAGCTTGGCCACGGGAAGAACTGAAGCTTTCTTT | CARSLATGRTEAFF
TRBJ2-3 | . | . | TRBV2 | TGTGCCAGCAGTGGATTGAGGGGGGGCCCAGATACGCAGTATTTT | CASSGLRGGPDTQYF
TRBJ2-7 | . | TRBD1 | TRBV18 | TGTGCCAGCTCACCACCACAGGGGGACGAGCAGTACTTC | CASSPPQGDEQYF
TRBJ1-4 | . | TRBD1 | TRBV27 | TGTGCCAGCAGGCAGACAGGGGCTAATGAAAAACTGTTTTTT | CASRQTGANEKLFF
TRBJ1-2 | once | TRBD1 | TRBV4-1 | TGCGCCAGCAGCCCCGCCGGAGGACAGGGGAACTATGGCTACACCTTC | CASSPAGGQGNYGYTF
TRBJ1-2 | once | . | TRBV24-1 | TGTGCCACCAGTACCGCGGTTGGATCACCTAACTATGGCTACACCTTC | CATSTAVGSPNYGYTF
TRBJ2-2 | . | . | TRBV30 | TGTGCCTGGAGTACCTCGGGACTTTCGAGGGAGCTGTTTTTT | CAWSTSGLSRELFF
TRBJ2-5 | . | TRBD2 | TRBV2 | TGTGCCAGCTCGCTGACTAGCGGGAGCGAGACCCAGTACTTC | CASSLTSGSETQYF
TRBJ2-7 | . | . | TRBV6-5 | TGTGCCAGCATGCAGACCGGAGGGCTTGTCGAGCAGTACTTC | CASMQTGGLVEQYF
TRBJ2-1 | . | . | TRBV11-1 | TGTGCCAGCAGCTTCGTCGCGGGGAGTGAGCAGTTCTTC | CASSFVAGSEQFF
TRBJ2-7 | once | . | TRBV5-1 | TGCGCCAGCAGCCCATTGACAGGATACGAGCAGTACTTC | CASSPLTGYEQYF
TRBJ2-7 | . | TRBD1 | TRBV2 | TGTGCCAGCAGCGGACAGGGTCTTAGCTCCTACGAGCAGTACTTC | CASSGQGLSSYEQYF
TRBJ1-2 | . | . | TRBV28 | TGTGCCAGCAGACGACAGTCGAGCTATGGCTACACCTTC | CASRRQSSYGYTF
TRBJ2-2 | few | . | TRBV5-1 | TGCGCCAGCAGCTTTGACAGGGCGGGATCCGGGGAGCTGTTTTTT | CASSFDRAGSGELFF
TRBJ2-4 | . | . | TRBV20-1 | TGCAGTGCTAGTTTGGCCAGAGGGAATTCGGCTCAGTACTTC | CSASLARGNSAQYF
TRBJ1-2 | . | TRBD1 | TRBV5-5 | TGTGCCAGCAGCCGACGGGGGACAGAAGGTGGCTACACCTTC | CASSRRGTEGGYTF
TRBJ2-4 | once | TRBD1 | TRBV6-1 | TGTGCCAGCAGTGAAGCTCGGGACAGGGGGCGACTAGCCAAAAACATTCAGTACTTC | CASSEARDRGRLAKNIQYF
TRBJ1-1 | . | . | TRBV5-1 | TGCGCCAGCAGCCAGGCCCGTGATGGGCGGAACACTGAAGCTTTCTTT | CASSQARDGRNTEAFF
TRBJ2-3 | once | . | TRBV3-1/TRBV3-2 | TGTGCCAGCAGCCAGAGACCAGGGGACACAGATACGCAGTATTTT | CASSQRPGDTDTQYF
TRBJ2-2 | . | . | TRBV6-5 | TGTGCCATCGGCCGCGGAAGCCCGAACACCGGGGAGCTGTTTTTT | CAIGRGSPNTGELFF
TRBJ1-1 | . | . | TRBV9 | TGTGCCAGCAGCGTAGGAAACAGGGTAATAGGCACTGAAGCTTTCTTT | CASSVGNRVIGTEAFF
TRBJ1-5 | few | TRBD1 | TRBV2 | TGTGCCAGCAGCTTGACAGGGGATGGCAATCAGCCCCAGCATTTT | CASSLTGDGNQPQHF
TRBJ2-3 | once | . | TRBV5-1 | TGCGCCAGCAGCTCCCTCGGGGATACGCAGTATTTT | CASSSLGDTQYF
TRBJ1-3 | few | TRBD1 | TRBV28 | TGTGCCAGCAGTCCACCACAGGGGGCTGGAAACACCATATATTTT | CASSPPQGAGNTIYF
TRBJ1-2 | . | . | TRBV6-5 | TGTGCCAGCACATCCCCGGGGGGGGGAAACTATGGCTACACCTTC | CASTSPGGGNYGYTF
TRBJ2-2 | . | TRBD2 | TRBV7-8 | TGTGCCAGCAGTTTCCGGGGGACTGCCGGGACTAGCACCGGGGAGCTGTTTTTT | CASSFRGTAGTSTGELFF
TRBJ1-1 | . | . | TRBV6-5 | TGTGCCAGCAGTTACTCAACAGGCAGGGACACTGAAGCTTTCTTT | CASSYSTGRDTEAFF
TRBJ1-6 | once | . | TRBV9 | TGTGCCAGCAGCGTAGAAGTGGGGCAATTTTCACCCCTCCACTTT | CASSVEVGQFSPLHF
TRBJ2-7 | few | TRBD2 | TRBV9 | TGTGCCAGCAGCGTAGGAAGCGGACTAGCTAAGCAGTACTTC | CASSVGSGLAKQYF
TRBJ2-1 | few | . | TRBV2 | TGTGCCAGCAGATTGGGACTCAACAATGAGCAGTTCTTC | CASRLGLNNEQFF
TRBJ2-1 | . | TRBD1 | TRBV25-1 | TGTGCCAGCATGCCGGACAGGGGTGACTACAATGAGCAGTTCTTC | CASMPDRGDYNEQFF
TRBJ2-3 | . | TRBD1 | TRBV6-1 | TGTGCCAGCAGTGAGGGACAGGGAGATACGCAGTATTTT | CASSEGQGDTQYF
TRBJ2-1 | once | TRBD1 | TRBV10-3 | TGTGCCATCAGTGAGTCGTTGTCAGGGGGCCCCCCGGAGCAGTTCTTC | CAISESLSGGPPEQFF
TRBJ2-1 | . | TRBD2 | TRBV19 | TGTGCCAGTGGAACTAGCGGAGTAAACAATGAGCAGTTCTTC | CASGTSGVNNEQFF
TRBJ2-7 | . | . | TRBV4-1 | TGCGCCAGCAGCCTGCAGGGTAACTCCTACGAGCAGTACTTC | CASSLQGNSYEQYF
TRBJ2-3 | . | . | TRBV20-1 | TGCAGTGCTAGTCCTATCAGCGGCCGAACCACAGATACGCAGTATTTT | CSASPISGRTTDTQYF
TRBJ1-2 | . | . | TRBV28 | TGTGCCAGCCGGCAGTTCGGACACCCGTCATTAAGGTCGAACTATGGCTACACCTTC | CASRQFGHPSLRSNYGYTF
TRBJ1-6 | . | . | TRBV19 | TGTGCCAGTAGTATTGATTTCAGTTCACCCCTCCACTTT | CASSIDFSSPLHF
TRBJ2-5 | . | TRBD1 | TRBV3-1/TRBV3-2 | TGTGCCAGCAGCCTGGGGACAGGTGGGAACCAAGAGACCCAGTACTTC | CASSLGTGGNQETQYF
TRBJ2-3 | . | TRBD2 | TRBV18 | TGTGCCAGCTCACCACGCAGGCCTAGCGGGGACACAGATACGCAGTATTTT | CASSPRRPSGDTDTQYF
TRBJ2-7 | . | TRBD2 | TRBV27 | TGTGCCAGCAGTTTGGCTAGCGGGAGGAGCTACGAGCAGTACTTC | CASSLASGRSYEQYF
TRBJ2-7 | . | . | TRBV5-1 | TGCGCCAGCAGCCCCTCTCCCGGGACATCCTACGAGCAGTACTTC | CASSPSPGTSYEQYF
TRBJ2-7 | once | TRBD1 | TRBV19 | TGTGCCAGTAGTATAAGAGGGGACAGCGCCTACGAGCAGTACTTC | CASSIRGDSAYEQYF
TRBJ1-1 | few | . | TRBV18 | TGTGCCAGCTCACCTCGCCGGGGTTTTGACACTGAAGCTTTCTTT | CASSPRRGFDTEAFF
TRBJ1-5 | . | . | TRBV19 | TGTGCCAGCCAGAGTTTAGCGGCCGCCGTCGGTCAGCCCCAGCATTTT | CASQSLAAAVGQPQHF
TRBJ1-1 | . | . | TRBV5-4 | TGTGCCAGCAGCACTGACAGGTTTGTAGCTTTCTTT | CASSTDRFVAFF
TRBJ1-5 | . | TRBD1 | TRBV2 | TGTGCCAGCAGGGGACAGGGGAGCAATCAGCCCCAGCATTTT | CASRGQGSNQPQHF